This T cell receptor (beta chain) is from a study of post-analysis software for immune sequencing data (dated by TCRdb to 2013 to 2016). Study-wide context: Relapsing-remitting, secondary progressive and progressive-relapsing multiple sclerosis were recorded as disease courses, and subtype annotation was lacking for some patients. The patient repertoires were compared against 11 previously published healthy control repertoires obtained from donors aged roughly 6 to 26 years. A subset of samples was prepared in parallel using single-end sample barcoding, then pooled and co-amplified after Illumina adapter ligation.

Spanning cysteine to phenylalanine, the CDR3 consists of 15 amino acids. The entry retains the CDR3 DNA only, 45 bases that are in frame from base 1. In the germline V gene, CDR1 corresponds to SGHAT and CDR2 to FQNNGV. Worth noting for this clonotype: Its specific antigen is unknown. A junction end diverges from the germline sequence, so it may reflect a read error.

The library relied on PCR. Sequencing was performed on an Illumina HiSeq 2500. To reduce PCR and sequencing biases, unique molecular identifiers were built into the TCR beta cDNA libraries. Roughly 500,000 cDNA molecules were obtained for every 1 to 10 million input T cells, so each molecule roughly corresponded to one T cell. Patient libraries were prepared and sequenced with the same protocol used for the earlier healthy control dataset. Within a given batch, samples were prepared together, multiplexed and sequenced on the same HiSeq lane. The published analysis was carried out like this. Raw barcoded reads were processed with MIGEC, and single-read molecular identifier groups were discarded before consensus assembly and CDR3 extraction. VDJtools was used for post-analysis of the clonotype tables, with diversity normalized by down-sampling every dataset to the smallest sample size. To correct batch-related cross-sample contamination, repertoire overlap clustering matched CDR3 amino acid sequences but not nucleotide sequences. TCRdb reprocessed the public reads (quality trimming at Q25 with fastp, clone calling with MiXCR) and kept in-frame beta chains. Rows matching on CDR3 protein sequence are summarized as one entry with the most common DNA and genes. Here the V and J calls rest on TCRdb's processing, not on the authors' analysis. The sample table contains hundreds of thousands of distinct CDR3 sequences; only one count was recorded for 59% of them. The top ten clones comprise around 11% of the sample.

TCR beta repertoires were profiled from peripheral blood of about a dozen young patients with multiple sclerosis to demonstrate the VDJtools post-analysis software. The patients with multiple sclerosis were children and adolescents between about 6 and 16 years of age. What the work shows at the level of the full study, not this receptor alone: Compared with controls, multiple sclerosis patients had significantly lower normalized Chao1 diversity, a finding suggesting substantial peripheral T-cell clonal expansion. Significantly higher frequencies in patients than in controls were found for about five TRBV segments, including TRBV5-6, TRBV5-1 and TRBV20-1. The multiple sclerosis patient group was slightly younger than the control group. Strong co-clustering of samples prepared in the same batch was shown by direct clustering with F measure, prompting a batch-effect correction.

Sequenced sample: blood. Recombination joined TRBV11-2 with TRBJ2-7, with TRBD2 perhaps the D gene, on 5 matching bases. The clonotype was recovered from a girl under 10 years old with multiple sclerosis. At the DNA level, the sequence is TGTGCCAGCAGTTTAGGAGAGGGCCACTCCTACGAGCAGTACTTC. This gives the protein CASSLGEGHSYEQYF.